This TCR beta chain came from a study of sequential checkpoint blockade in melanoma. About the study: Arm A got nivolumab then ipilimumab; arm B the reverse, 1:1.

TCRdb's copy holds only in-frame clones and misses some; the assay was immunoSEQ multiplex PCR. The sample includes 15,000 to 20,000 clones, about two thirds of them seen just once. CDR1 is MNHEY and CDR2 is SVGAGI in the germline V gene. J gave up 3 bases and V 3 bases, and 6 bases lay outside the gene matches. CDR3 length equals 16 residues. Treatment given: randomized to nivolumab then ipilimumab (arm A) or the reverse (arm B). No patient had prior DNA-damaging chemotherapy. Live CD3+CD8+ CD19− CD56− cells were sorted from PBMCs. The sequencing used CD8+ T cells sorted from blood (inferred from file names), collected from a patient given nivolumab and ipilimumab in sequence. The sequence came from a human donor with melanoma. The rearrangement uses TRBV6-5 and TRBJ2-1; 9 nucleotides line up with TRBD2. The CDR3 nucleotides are TGTGCCAGCAGTTATTCTTTAGCGGGAGACTACAATGAGCAGTTCTTC. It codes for CASSYSLAGDYNEQFF.